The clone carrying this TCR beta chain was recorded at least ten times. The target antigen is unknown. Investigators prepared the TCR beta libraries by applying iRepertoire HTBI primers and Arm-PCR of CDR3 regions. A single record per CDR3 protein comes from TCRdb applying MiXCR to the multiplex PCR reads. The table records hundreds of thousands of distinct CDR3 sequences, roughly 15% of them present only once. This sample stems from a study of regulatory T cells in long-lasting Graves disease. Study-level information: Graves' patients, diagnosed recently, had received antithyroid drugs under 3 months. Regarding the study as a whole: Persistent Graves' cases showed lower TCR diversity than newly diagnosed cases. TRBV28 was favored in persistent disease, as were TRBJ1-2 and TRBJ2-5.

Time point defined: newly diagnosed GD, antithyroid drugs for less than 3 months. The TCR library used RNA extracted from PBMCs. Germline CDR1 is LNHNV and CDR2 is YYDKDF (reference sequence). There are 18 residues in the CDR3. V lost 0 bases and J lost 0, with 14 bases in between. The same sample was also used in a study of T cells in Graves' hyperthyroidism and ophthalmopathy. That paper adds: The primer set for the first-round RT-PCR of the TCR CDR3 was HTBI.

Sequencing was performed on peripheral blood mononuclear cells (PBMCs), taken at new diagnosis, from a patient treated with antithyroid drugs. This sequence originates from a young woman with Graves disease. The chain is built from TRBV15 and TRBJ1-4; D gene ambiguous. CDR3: CATSRDPNAFATNEKLFF. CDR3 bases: TGTGCCACCAGCAGAGATCCCAACGCGTTTGCAACTAATGAAAAACTGTTTTTT.